A selection of T cell receptor beta chains follows, all from one sample in a study of blood T cell repertoires in COVID-19. TCRdb keeps only in-frame clones here, not all; method: immunoSEQ multiplex PCR. Counted here are about 190,000 clones, more than 75% occurring once; the ten biggest clones make up about 4.9%. The sample consisted of peripheral blood. These receptors were obtained from a woman aged 80 or older with acute or convalescent COVID-19. Both conserved end residues are part of each CDR3. A D gene is named only where the DNA matches it firmly. For some rows the clone size is stated as once, few or many, or as a class when expanded; others skip it.

abundance	v_gene	d_gene	j_gene	CDR3aa	CDR3nt
-	TRBV9	TRBD2	TRBJ2-3	CASSPQAAGGSLGTDTQYF	TGTGCCAGCAGCCCCCAAGCAGCGGGAGGCTCCTTAGGCACAGATACGCAGTATTTT
-	TRBV6-2/TRBV6-3	-	TRBJ2-5	CASSYSRRDNQETQYF	TGTGCCAGCAGTTACTCGAGGCGGGATAATCAAGAGACCCAGTACTTC
-	TRBV28	TRBD1	TRBJ1-2	CASSFGTGHDYGYTF	TGTGCCAGCAGTTTTGGGACAGGACACGACTATGGCTACACCTTC
-	TRBV4-3	-	TRBJ1-2	CASSPGIGVGYTF	TGCGCCAGCAGCCCTGGCATAGGGGTAGGCTACACCTTC
-	TRBV7-2	TRBD1	TRBJ1-1	CASSATGVMNTEAFF	TGTGCCAGCAGCGCTACAGGGGTCATGAACACTGAAGCTTTCTTT
-	TRBV29-1	-	TRBJ1-2	CSVGQGLNGYTF	TGCAGCGTTGGTCAGGGGCTAAATGGCTACACCTTC
once	TRBV18	-	TRBJ2-3	CASSPQGVFDRDTQYF	TGTGCCAGCTCACCACAGGGGGTTTTCGATCGGGATACGCAGTATTTT
few	TRBV29-1	TRBD2	TRBJ2-7	CSVVKGTSGTSEQYF	TGCAGCGTTGTGAAGGGGACTAGCGGGACGAGCGAGCAGTACTTC
-	TRBV7-9	-	TRBJ2-7	CASTTLGSLGQGHEQYF	TGTGCCAGCACAACTTTGGGTTCGCTGGGGCAGGGGCACGAGCAGTACTTC
-	TRBV7-2	-	TRBJ2-5	CASSSQRVSETQYF	TGTGCCAGCAGCTCTCAGCGGGTCTCGGAGACCCAGTACTTC
-	TRBV4-1	TRBD1	TRBJ1-4	CASSPGTGMRGEKLFF	TGCGCCAGCAGCCCCGGGACAGGGATGAGAGGGGAAAAACTGTTTTTT
-	TRBV27	TRBD1	TRBJ1-2	CASSPHRTGGAGYTF	TGTGCCAGCAGTCCGCACCGTACAGGGGGCGCGGGCTACACCTTC
once	TRBV19	TRBD1	TRBJ2-7	CASRDRGASYEQYF	TGTGCCAGTAGGGACAGGGGGGCATCCTACGAGCAGTACTTC
-	TRBV5-1	TRBD1	TRBJ2-7	CASSLRDRGQGEQYF	TGCGCCAGCAGCTTGAGGGACAGGGGTCAGGGCGAGCAGTACTTC
-	TRBV24-1	-	TRBJ2-2	CATSDYGGTVTGELFF	TGTGCCACCAGTGATTATGGCGGGACCGTGACCGGGGAGCTGTTTTTT
-	TRBV6-6	-	TRBJ2-7	CASSSRGQVAYYEQYF	TGTGCCAGCTCCTCCCGGGGTCAGGTGGCGTACTACGAGCAGTACTTC
-	TRBV9	-	TRBJ2-1	CASSGGTPLYNEQFF	TGTGCCAGCAGCGGCGGGACTCCCCTCTACAATGAGCAGTTCTTC
-	TRBV30	-	TRBJ1-4	CAWSVFAARFATNEKLFF	TGTGCCTGGAGTGTGTTTGCGGCCCGATTTGCAACTAATGAAAAACTGTTTTTT
once	TRBV12-3/TRBV12-4	-	TRBJ2-3	CASSFGDTTQYF	TGTGCCAGCAGTTTTGGGGACACTACGCAGTATTTT
-	TRBV19	TRBD2	TRBJ2-2	CASSIDRTSAKSAGELFF	TGTGCCAGTAGTATAGATCGGACTAGCGCGAAATCTGCCGGGGAGCTGTTTTTT
-	TRBV11-2	TRBD1	TRBJ1-2	CASSLFQGERYGYTF	TGTGCCAGCAGCTTATTTCAGGGGGAGAGGTATGGCTACACCTTC
once	TRBV29-1	TRBD1	TRBJ2-3	CSVDPGQGVSTDTQYF	TGCAGCGTTGACCCGGGACAGGGGGTAAGCACAGATACGCAGTATTTT
once	TRBV7-2	-	TRBJ1-1	CASSFNVVTEAFF	TGTGCCAGCAGCTTTAATGTTGTCACTGAAGCTTTCTTT
-	TRBV24-1	-	TRBJ2-7	CATSDSGGFLDEQYF	TGTGCCACCAGTGACTCGGGGGGCTTTTTGGACGAGCAGTACTTC
-	TRBV4-3	TRBD1	TRBJ2-6	CASSLWGGTGYSGANVLTF	TGCGCCAGCAGCCTCTGGGGAGGGACAGGGTACTCCGGGGCCAACGTCCTGACTTTC
-	TRBV7-9	TRBD1	TRBJ1-4	CASSLGQAFNEKLFF	TGTGCCAGCAGCTTGGGACAGGCCTTTAATGAAAAACTGTTTTTT
once	TRBV7-2	TRBD1	TRBJ2-1	CASSLDRGPYNEQFF	TGTGCCAGCAGCTTAGACAGGGGACCTTACAATGAGCAGTTCTTC
-	TRBV6-5	-	TRBJ1-1	CASNSLNTEAFF	TGTGCCAGCAACAGCCTGAACACTGAAGCTTTCTTT
-	TRBV7-9	-	TRBJ1-1	CASSLSEANTEAFF	TGTGCCAGCAGCTTATCGGAGGCGAACACTGAAGCTTTCTTT
-	TRBV25-1	TRBD1	TRBJ1-6	CASSESRGLNSPLHF	TGTGCCAGCAGTGAATCCAGGGGGCTCAATTCACCCCTCCACTTT
-	TRBV7-6	TRBD2	TRBJ2-2	CASKGTSGTGELFF	TGTGCCAGCAAAGGGACTAGCGGGACCGGGGAGCTGTTTTTT
-	TRBV19	-	TRBJ1-2	CASSGPAGAYGYTF	TGTGCCAGTAGTGGGCCCGCGGGGGCCTATGGCTACACCTTC
-	TRBV7-9	-	TRBJ1-1	CASSFSRSGNTEAFF	TGTGCCAGCAGCTTCAGCAGATCAGGGAACACTGAAGCTTTCTTT
-	TRBV10-3	TRBD1	TRBJ1-1	CAISGSPQGENTEAFF	TGTGCCATCAGTGGTTCCCCACAGGGGGAAAACACTGAAGCTTTCTTT
-	TRBV18	TRBD2	TRBJ2-2	CASSPRLADTGELFF	TGTGCCAGCTCACCTCGACTAGCGGACACCGGGGAGCTGTTTTTT
-	TRBV12-3/TRBV12-4	-	TRBJ2-1	CASSSINEQFF	TGTGCCAGCAGTTCAATCAATGAGCAGTTCTTC
few	TRBV6-5	TRBD1	TRBJ1-5	CASSETGYAQPQHF	TGTGCCAGCAGCGAGACAGGGTATGCTCAGCCCCAGCATTTT
-	TRBV7-2	TRBD2	TRBJ2-7	CASSLGLAATYEQYF	TGTGCCAGCAGCTTAGGGCTAGCGGCAACCTACGAGCAGTACTTC
-	TRBV5-1	TRBD2	TRBJ2-5	CASSVGLASGQETQYF	TGCGCCAGCAGCGTCGGTTTAGCTAGCGGCCAAGAGACCCAGTACTTC
few	TRBV7-9	-	TRBJ1-1	CASSLLAEAFF	TGTGCCAGCAGCTTACTTGCGGAAGCTTTCTTT
-	TRBV4-3	TRBD2	TRBJ2-1	CASSQEANRGGEQFF	TGCGCCAGCAGCCAAGAAGCGAATCGGGGGGGTGAGCAGTTCTTC
once	TRBV29-1	TRBD1	TRBJ1-2	CSGVEISTGRYGYTF	TGCAGCGGAGTGGAAATTTCGACAGGGCGATATGGCTACACCTTC
-	TRBV7-2	-	TRBJ1-3	CASSLDNSGNTIYF	TGTGCCAGCAGCTTAGACAACTCTGGAAACACCATATATTTT
-	TRBV7-2	-	TRBJ2-3	CASSLDLGATQYF	TGTGCCAGCAGCTTAGATCTGGGAGCTACGCAGTATTTT
-	TRBV19	TRBD2	TRBJ2-1	CASSISRSREGPKVKQFF	TGTGCCAGTAGTATTAGTCGTTCGCGGGAGGGCCCTAAAGTAAAGCAGTTCTTC
-	TRBV6-6	-	TRBJ1-1	CASNPAGRVENEAFF	TGTGCCAGCAACCCGGCCGGCAGGGTCGAAAATGAAGCTTTCTTT
-	TRBV12-5	-	TRBJ1-5	CASGPDRSNQPQHF	TGTGCTAGTGGCCCTGACAGAAGCAATCAGCCCCAGCATTTT
-	TRBV5-4	-	TRBJ1-2	CASSTGTNIGYTF	TGTGCCAGCAGCACCGGGACAAATATTGGCTACACCTTC
-	TRBV4-3	-	TRBJ2-3	CASSQDFRGVAQYF	TGCGCCAGCAGCCAAGATTTTAGAGGAGTAGCGCAGTATTTT
once	TRBV7-8	TRBD1	TRBJ1-2	CASSLGGQGQYGYTF	TGTGCCAGCAGCTTAGGGGGACAGGGACAATATGGCTACACCTTC
-	TRBV30	-	TRBJ1-6	CAWSVNSRSPLHF	TGTGCCTGGAGTGTAAACAGTCGTTCACCCCTCCACTTT
-	TRBV20-1	-	TRBJ1-2	CSARQSYGYTF	TGCAGTGCTAGACAGTCCTATGGCTACACCTTC
-	TRBV5-4	TRBD2	TRBJ2-3	CASRNGTSGNSTDTQYF	TGTGCCAGCAGGAATGGGACTAGCGGAAATAGCACAGATACGCAGTATTTT
-	TRBV5-1	TRBD2	TRBJ2-7	CASSSRSSGTTYEQYF	TGCGCCAGCAGCTCCCGATCTAGCGGAACTACCTACGAGCAGTACTTC
-	TRBV11-2	-	TRBJ2-1	CASSLVRTATYNEQFF	TGTGCCAGCAGCTTAGTTAGGACAGCGACCTACAATGAGCAGTTCTTC
-	TRBV19	-	TRBJ2-7	CASSMSVFSYEQYF	TGTGCCAGTAGTATGAGCGTCTTCAGTTACGAGCAGTACTTC
-	TRBV6-1	TRBD1	TRBJ1-4	CASSGRDRGQNEKLFF	TGTGCCAGCAGTGGGCGGGACAGGGGTCAAAATGAAAAACTGTTTTTT
-	TRBV30	-	TRBJ2-5	CAWSRFRGETQYF	TGTGCCTGGAGTCGATTTCGGGGAGAGACCCAGTACTTC
-	TRBV20-1	TRBD2	TRBJ2-1	CSASTTSGLDSEQFF	TGCAGTGCTAGTACGACTAGCGGGTTGGACAGTGAGCAGTTCTTC
-	TRBV5-1	-	TRBJ1-3	CASSLGASSGNTIYF	TGCGCCAGCAGCTTGGGGGCCAGCTCTGGAAACACCATATATTTT